This T cell receptor (beta chain) was profiled in a study of T cells after yellow fever vaccination. Study-level information: Preparation of the low-cell-number fractions used SMART-Seq v4 Ultra Low Input.

About this clonotype: Antigen specificity is unknown.

Conversion of TCR transcripts into cDNA relied on 5'RACE template switching, which added a universal primer site and UMIs. Via MiXCR, TCRdb re-called the 5' RACE reads, giving one row per CDR3 protein. Of 450,000 to 550,000 distinct CDR3 sequences listed, 20% to 25% are singletons. Study-wide findings and caveats: Reappearance after the booster was observed for most primary-vaccination clones (96% CD4, roughly 90% CD8). Researchers noted that a small share of clonotypes showed up in both CD4 and CD8 compartments.

From germline, CDR1 is SGHTA and CDR2 FQGNSA. The V end lost 5 bases, the J end lost 2 bases, and 11 bases lay between the germline ends. The CDR3 spans 14 residues. The rearrangement links TRBV7-2 to TRBJ2-3; a possible D gene is TRBD1 (6 bases). The clonotype comes from a man in his late teens or twenties who received the YFV17D yellow fever vaccine. The sequenced sample was PBMCs, obtained more than 20 days after the first yellow fever vaccination. As DNA, the CDR3 is TGTGCCAGCAGCCGAGACAGGATCACAGATACGCAGTATTTT. The encoded protein is CASSRDRITDTQYF.